What follows is one T cell receptor beta chain and its context. These data belong to a study of technical replicates of blood from a handful of donors. CDR1 is MDHEN, CDR2 SYDVKM, per germline. CDR3 size: 14 residues. V shed 6 bases and J shed 7 bases, with 18 bases lying between them. Assay used: immunoSEQ multiplex PCR; TCRdb lists only in-frame clones, some missing. The sample records 55,000 to 80,000 clones, 95% to 97% being singletons. The specimen was T cells isolated from PBMCs. This TCR derives from a human donor in good health. The chain combines TRBV28 with TRBJ1-1; maybe TRBD1 (6 bases). The CDR3 spells CASRSIRGYFEAFF. CDR3 in DNA: TGTGCCAGCAGAAGTATCAGGGGCTATTTTGAAGCTTTCTTT.